This note documents a single T cell receptor (beta chain) sequence. The PCR was carried out with 60 Vbeta primers and 13 Jbeta primers. Sequenced by immunoSEQ multiplex PCR; TCRdb stores in-frame clones only, minus some. The table has about 120,000 clones, 74% seen once. The sample originates from a study of cytomegalovirus exposure and HLA in healthy donors. This CDR3 has 13 residues. Germline values: CDR1 SGHNT, CDR2 YYREEE (reference sequence). V lost 4 bases to trimming and J lost 10 bases; unmatched junction nucleotides: 10. V and J are TRBV5-4 and TRBJ1-1; 7 nucleotides agree with TRBD1. This TCR came from a human donor in good health. The sequenced material came from PBMCs. CDR3 residues: CASSLRKGAAAFF. For the CDR3, the DNA is TGTGCCAGCAGCCTACGGAAGGGGGCCGCAGCTTTCTTT. Looking up the rest from reference TRBV5-4 and TRBJ1-1 gives the full variable domain: ETGVTQSPTHLIKTRGQQVTLRCSSQSGHNTVSWYQQALGQGPQFIFQYYREEENGRGNFPPRFSGLQFPNYSSELNVNALELDDSALYLCASSLRKGAAAFFGQGTRLTVV.